Listed here is a single TCR beta chain. Its recognized antigen is unknown. Per-base quality was not reported, and no clone a single base away is much larger than it. These data come from a study of PD-1 blockade in classical Hodgkin lymphoma (dated by TCRdb to 2018 to 2021). Concerning the study at large: Nivolumab dosing was 3 mg/kg intravenously every 2 weeks, continuing until either disease progression or unacceptable toxicity. The study used CyTOF and TCR beta sequencing to define a peripheral blood immune signature of response to PD-1 blockade in classical Hodgkin lymphoma. General findings and caveats noted by the study authors: Among trial patients, those achieving complete response had baseline diversity similar to that of newly diagnosed patients, while diversity was significantly lower in partial responders and progressors. The study covered only a single clinical trial cohort, and the causes of the repertoire differences, possibly disease activity or prior therapy, were still not defined. A significant rise by C4D1 was seen in CD4+ but not CD8+ TCR diversity (p=0.0027 vs p=0.16), with the rise being most apparent in complete responders (p=0.02). Diversity was lower in patients who began nivolumab less than 1 year after ASCT, so these patients were left out of later analyses to avoid confounding by immune reconstitution. Baseline TCR diversity was reported to be lower in newly diagnosed patients than in healthy donors and to be lower still in relapsed/refractory patients.

Genomic DNA was extracted with the Qiagen DNeasy kit from unsorted PBMCs and from negatively selected CD4+ and CD8+ fractions. Using primers that anneal to V and J segments, immunoSEQ multiplex PCR amplified the TCR beta CDR3 regions. A synthetic immune receptor repertoire was used to minimize amplification bias, and any remaining bias was removed computationally after sequencing. The authors' analysis ran thus. Custom Python scripts were used to quantify repertoire diversity as the Shannon entropy index. Unsorted, CD4+ and CD8+ repertoires were analyzed separately, except in combined analyses where CD4+ and CD8+ sequences were merged in silico. A clone counted as expanded when the clone's frequency after treatment rose at least 2-fold relative to C1D1, and clones undetected at baseline were given a pseudocount of 0.5. Clones with 0 or 1 copy at C1D1 were classified as singleton clones, and clones with 2 or more copies were classified as non-singleton clones. By matching protein sequences in sorted samples from the same patient, clones expanded in unsorted samples were annotated as CD4+, CD8+ or unknown. Wilcoxon tests on paired samples were used to test diversity changes from C1D1 to C4D1. TCRdb holds this immuneACCESS table with in-frame rearrangements only. Some clones are missing; in checked studies, unresolved V genes explain under half, and the rest has no known cause. V, J and clone size derive from that table, while D and trimming were established from the DNA sequence. Here the sample has about 24,000 clones; 81% occur a single time. In total, the top ten clones hold about a fifth of the sample.

The meaning of the sample's time point label: cycle 4 day 1 (C4D1), after 5 to 7 weeks of nivolumab. Every trial patient had relapsed following autologous stem cell transplantation, and prior brentuximab vedotin exposure was what differed among cohorts A, B and C. The trial cohort comprised some 60 patients with relapsed/refractory classical Hodgkin lymphoma whose best overall responses were complete response, partial response or progressive disease. Trial patients were treated with single-agent nivolumab in the multi-cohort phase II CheckMate 205 trial. An independent review committee assessed best overall response by applying the 2007 International Working Group response criteria. Trial PBMCs were obtained immediately prior to nivolumab initiation (C1D1) and on therapy at cycle 2 day 1 and cycle 4 day 1. After peripheral blood was drawn into 8 mL Vacutainer Cell Preparation Tubes, PBMCs were isolated by centrifugation and then cryopreserved.

V lost 6 bases and J lost 8 bases, and the count of bases not matched to a germline gene is 10. Via the germline V gene, CDR1 is MNHNS and CDR2 SASEGT. The cysteine opens and the phenylalanine closes a CDR3 of 15 amino acids. The DNA shown is the 45-base CDR3, in frame from base 1. The sequence was obtained from a human donor with classical Hodgkin lymphoma. The sequenced sample was peripheral blood mononuclear cells (PBMCs), obtained before the fourth cycle of nivolumab. This sequence uses TRBV6-1 and TRBJ1-1, with 12 bases in between that match TRBD1. The CDR3 amino acid sequence is: CASRPPGTGGREAFF. The base sequence is TGTGCCAGCAGACCTCCCGGGACAGGGGGCAGGGAAGCTTTCTTT.